A selection of T cell receptor beta chains follows, all from one sample in a study of blood T cell repertoires in COVID-19. Assay used: immunoSEQ multiplex PCR; TCRdb lists only in-frame clones, some missing. The sample includes roughly 380,000 clones, about 85% of them seen just once. The sample comprised peripheral blood. These receptor sequences come from a young woman with acute or convalescent COVID-19. CDR3s include the opening cysteine and the closing phenylalanine or tryptophan. The order of the fields is V gene, CDR3 length, J gene, CDR3 protein.

TRBV12-2	15	TRBJ1-5	CASRLNHRGNQPQHF
TRBV3-1/TRBV3-2	14	TRBJ1-6	CASRHQGQGSPLHF
TRBV4-1	17	TRBJ1-1	CASSLFGGGPINTEAFF
TRBV18	15	TRBJ2-5	CASSPRAGSRETQYF
TRBV29-1	13	TRBJ2-1	CSVLQNIYNEQFF
TRBV7-9	13	TRBJ1-2	CASSSQGVGGYTF
TRBV9	14	TRBJ1-2	CASSEGDSIYGYTF
TRBV27	13	TRBJ2-3	CASSPQVTDTQYF
TRBV30	14	TRBJ1-6	CAWSVQGTNSPLHF
TRBV3-1/TRBV3-2	16	TRBJ1-1	CASSPRQGGGDTEAFF
TRBV5-1	14	TRBJ2-1	CASSSGLAIDEQFF
TRBV4-2	14	TRBJ1-2	CASSIGQGPYGYTF
TRBV7-8	14	TRBJ1-1	CASSPQGLNTEAFF
TRBV5-1	17	TRBJ2-3	CASSLYGTSDSKDTQYF
TRBV6-5	12	TRBJ1-1	CASKSGYTEAFF
TRBV5-1	15	TRBJ2-5	CASSPQGTIQETQYF
TRBV6-5	14	TRBJ1-5	CASSRGAANQPQHF
TRBV5-1	15	TRBJ1-1	CASSLGHTQNTEAFF
TRBV6-4	15	TRBJ1-3	CASSEGTGAGNTIYF
TRBV2	15	TRBJ1-3	CATHRGGSSGNTIYF
TRBV27	14	TRBJ2-7	CASRPGLADYEQYF
TRBV5-6	13	TRBJ1-5	CASSLDRDQPQHF
TRBV6-5	15	TRBJ2-1	CASSARTASYNEQFF
TRBV6-5	15	TRBJ2-3	CASRPRQGAEDTQYF
TRBV7-9	13	TRBJ1-5	CASSLKGDQPQHF
TRBV5-8	14	TRBJ2-5	CASSSGQLEETQYF
TRBV6-4	13	TRBJ1-1	CASSRQENTEAFF
TRBV7-9	15	TRBJ1-5	CASSRGTGGGLVQHF
TRBV10-3	14	TRBJ1-1	CAISRGDTSTEAFF
TRBV5-1	15	TRBJ1-4	CASSTGQGSNEKLFF
TRBV9	15	TRBJ1-1	CASSPSGGTDRAAFF
TRBV7-2	17	TRBJ1-4	CASSSPRGQGLSGQLFF
TRBV6-5	16	TRBJ1-3	CASTSSRDTGRNTIYF
TRBV6-1	17	TRBJ2-5	CASSEAASGAPGETQYF
TRBV5-1	16	TRBJ2-6	CASSMDSRSGANVLTF
TRBV9	15	TRBJ2-3	CASSVTGAPTDTQYF
TRBV6-6	14	TRBJ2-1	CASRGQSSYNEQFF
TRBV7-9	14	TRBJ2-7	CASARDFHPYEQYF
TRBV9	13	TRBJ2-7	CASNSGENYEQYF
TRBV11-2	16	TRBJ2-7	CASSVSGTGLSYEQYF
TRBV9	15	TRBJ1-5	CASSRSSGGNQPQHF
TRBV15	13	TRBJ1-4	CATSRALGEKLFF
TRBV6-5	16	TRBJ1-3	CASSYQGRSSGNTIYF
TRBV7-2	14	TRBJ2-1	CASSLDRGRNEQFF
TRBV18	17	TRBJ1-2	CASSRLGSTGGSYGYTF
TRBV6-5	13	TRBJ1-1	CASRPEVNTEAFF
TRBV27	14	TRBJ1-1	CASSLSLARTEAFF
TRBV2	13	TRBJ2-7	CASTGSGRGEQYF
TRBV3-1/TRBV3-2	19	TRBJ1-1	CASSQDRGRDSPMNTEAFF
TRBV19	15	TRBJ1-5	CASSINQGHWRPQHF